This record covers a single TCR beta chain. This clonotype was counted between two and nine times. Its antigen is not yet known. The input lacks base qualities; no much larger clone sits a single base away. The record originates from a study of human T cells and chemical hapten exposure (dated by TCRdb to the early 2020s). Regarding the complete study: Libraries were pooled for sequencing, and variation in per-sample TCR yields was attributed mainly to small differences in library volumes within the pool. From each blood RNA sample, both TCR alpha and TCR beta chains were sequenced. Peripheral blood TCR repertoire changes were tracked in vivo in alopecia patients during primary and secondary sensitization to the hapten diphenylcyclopropenone (DPC).

Paper-wide results and their limitations: After repeated subsampling, changes were observed in the strength of the expansion versus patch-test correlation and in the threshold at which the correlation became significant. No change with DPC sensitization was found in the number of TCRs above 1 in 1000 frequency, and no evidence of global repertoire structure alterations was found.

Receptors were amplified or captured by 5' RACE. The sequencer listed for this sample is Illumina MiSeq. During library preparation, unique molecular identifiers were attached to individual cDNA molecules so that TCRs could be counted quantitatively and reproducibly. As for the authors' bioinformatics: The median number of TCRs per sample was roughly 100,000, ranging from about 23,224 to 750,000. The Decombinator software suite was used to annotate the V, J and CDR3 of the TCR reads. For PS versus PT1 abundance plots, all samples were subsampled to the same number of TCRs (28,000). Expanded TCRs were defined as absent before sensitization and observed at least eight times at the 2-week time point. The public reads were reprocessed in TCRdb via fastp at Q25 and MiXCR, keeping in-frame beta chains. Each entry merges the rows of one CDR3 protein and shows their most common DNA and genes. Clone size and V and J calls follow TCRdb, not the original study. The table for this sample lists approximately 140,000 distinct CDR3 sequences; around 4% of them were counted only once. The biggest ten clones account for around 1.5% of the sample.

Total RNA was isolated from unfractionated whole blood collected in Tempus Blood RNA tubes. As TCR sequencing controls, roughly five healthy volunteers were used, with blood taken at day 0, 2 weeks and 6 weeks. This receptor was identified in a female donor in good health.

CDR3 loop: CASSFGTSGGETQYF. DNA sequence: TGTGCCAGCAGCTTCGGGACTAGCGGGGGAGAGACCCAGTACTTC. The receptor chain draws on TRBV5-4 and TRBJ2-5; the central 14 bases match TRBD2. CDR1 is given as SGHNT and CDR2 as YYREEE, both from the germline V gene (reference sequence). Its CDR3 holds 15 amino acids, cysteine through phenylalanine. Only CDR3 DNA remains: 45 bases, in frame from the first base. V is trimmed back by 2 bases and J by 4 bases, and the junction contains 1 base that no gene match accounts for.